The clone carrying this T cell receptor beta chain appeared a few times. What it binds is unknown. This specimen belongs to a study of T-cell memory formation after mild COVID-19. On the study more broadly: Largely donor-specific TCR clusters were found. Whole-study results and caveats: Largely, contracting CD4+ clones fell within CM and EM, and contracting CD8+ clones within EMRA. Balance between CD4 and CD8 was seen in clones contracting day 15 to 85, and a CD4+ lean was seen in later expanders. Memory sampled before infection contained some responding clones, suggesting cross-reactive memory joined.

TCRdb fed the 5' RACE reads into MiXCR, producing one record per CDR3 protein. The sample lists over 400,000 distinct CDR3 sequences; about a quarter were seen once. The CDR3 is 14 residues long. Germline V gives CDR1 GTSNPN, CDR2 SVGIG (reference sequence). Between the trimmed V and J ends, which lost 0 bases and 3 bases, there was a span of 12 bases. The chain has TRBV30 and TRBJ2-7; D is ambiguous. The sequence derives from an adult woman who had mild COVID-19 (a few samples of this study predate the infection). Cell type and time point are not known. The sequencing sample was made of PBMCs or a T cell subset sorted from them (not recorded which). The CDR3 is CAWSVPTTGYEQYF. The CDR3 nucleotides are TGTGCCTGGAGTGTACCCACCACGGGCTACGAGCAGTACTTC. Drawing the rest from reference TRBV30 and TRBJ2-7, the complete variable domain is SQTIHQWPATLVQPVGSPLSLECTVEGTSNPNLYWYRQAAGRGLQLLFYSVGIGQISSEVPQNLSASRPQDRQFILSSKKLLLSDSGFYLCAWSVPTTGYEQYFGPGTRLTVT.